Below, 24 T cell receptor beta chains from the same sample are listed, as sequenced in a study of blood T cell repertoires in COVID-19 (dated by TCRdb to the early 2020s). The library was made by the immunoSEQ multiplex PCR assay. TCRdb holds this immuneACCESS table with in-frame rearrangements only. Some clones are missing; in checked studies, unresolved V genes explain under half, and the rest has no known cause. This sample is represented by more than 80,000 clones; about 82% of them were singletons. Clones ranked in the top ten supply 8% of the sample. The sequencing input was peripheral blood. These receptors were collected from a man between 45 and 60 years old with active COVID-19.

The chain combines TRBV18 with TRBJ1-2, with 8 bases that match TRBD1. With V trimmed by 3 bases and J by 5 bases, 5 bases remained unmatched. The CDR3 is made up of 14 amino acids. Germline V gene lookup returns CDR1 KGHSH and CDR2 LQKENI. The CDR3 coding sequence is TGTGCCAGCTCACCCTCGACAGGGGAATATGGCTACACCTTC. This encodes CASSPSTGEYGYTF.

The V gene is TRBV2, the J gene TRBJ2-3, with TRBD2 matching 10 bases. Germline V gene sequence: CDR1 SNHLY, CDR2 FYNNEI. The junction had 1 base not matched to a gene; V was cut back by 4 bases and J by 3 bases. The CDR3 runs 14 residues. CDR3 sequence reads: CASSVTSGTDTQYF. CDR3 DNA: TGTGCCAGCAGTGTGACTAGCGGGACAGATACGCAGTATTTT.

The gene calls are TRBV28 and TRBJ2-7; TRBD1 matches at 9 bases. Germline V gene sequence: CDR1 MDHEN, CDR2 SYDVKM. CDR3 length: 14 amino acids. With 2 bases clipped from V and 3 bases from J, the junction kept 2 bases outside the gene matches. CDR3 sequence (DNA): TGTGCCAGCAGTTTAAGACAGGGGGACTACGAGCAGTACTTC. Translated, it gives CASSLRQGDYEQYF. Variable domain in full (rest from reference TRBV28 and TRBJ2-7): DVKVTQSSRYLVKRTGEKVFLECVQDMDHENMFWYRQDPGLGLRLIYFSYDVKMKEKGDIPEGYSVSREKKERFSLILESASTNQTSMYLCASSLRQGDYEQYFGPGTRLTVT.

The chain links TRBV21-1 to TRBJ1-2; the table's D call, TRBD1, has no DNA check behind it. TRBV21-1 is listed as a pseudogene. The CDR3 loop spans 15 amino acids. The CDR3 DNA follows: TGTGCCAGCAGCAAAGGTAGGACAGGGGGGAATGGCTACACCTTC. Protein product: CASSKGRTGGNGYTF.

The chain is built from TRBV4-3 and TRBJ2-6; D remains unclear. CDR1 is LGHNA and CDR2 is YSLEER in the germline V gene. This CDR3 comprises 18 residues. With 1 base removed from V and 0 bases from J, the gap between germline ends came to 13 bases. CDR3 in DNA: TGCGCCAGCAGCCAAGGAATAGCTACCTACTCTGGGGCCAACGTCCTGACTTTC. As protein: CASSQGIATYSGANVLTF.

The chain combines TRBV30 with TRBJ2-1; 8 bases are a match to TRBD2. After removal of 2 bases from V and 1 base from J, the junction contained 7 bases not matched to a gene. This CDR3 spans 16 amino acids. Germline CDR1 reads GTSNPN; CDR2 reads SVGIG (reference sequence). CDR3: CAWSLLSGESYNEQFF. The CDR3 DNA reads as TGTGCCTGGAGTCTGCTTAGCGGGGAATCCTACAATGAGCAGTTCTTC.

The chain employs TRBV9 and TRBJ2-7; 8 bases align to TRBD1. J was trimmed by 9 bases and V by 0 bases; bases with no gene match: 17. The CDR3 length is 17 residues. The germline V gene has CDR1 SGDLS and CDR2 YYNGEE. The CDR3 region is CASSVDTPPAGGSVQYF. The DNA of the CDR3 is TGTGCCAGCAGCGTAGACACCCCACCGGCAGGGGGCTCGGTGCAGTACTTC.

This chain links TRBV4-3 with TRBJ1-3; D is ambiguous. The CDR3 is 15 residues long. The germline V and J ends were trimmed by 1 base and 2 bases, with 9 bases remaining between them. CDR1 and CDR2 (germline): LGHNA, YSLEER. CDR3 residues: CASSQADGTGNTIYF. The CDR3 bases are TGCGCCAGCAGCCAAGCGGACGGGACTGGAAACACCATATATTTT.

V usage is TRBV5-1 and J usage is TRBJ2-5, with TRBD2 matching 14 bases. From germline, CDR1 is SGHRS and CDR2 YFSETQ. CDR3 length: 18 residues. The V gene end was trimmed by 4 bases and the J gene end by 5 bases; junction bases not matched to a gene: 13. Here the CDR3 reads CASSAGLAGGYRGETQYF. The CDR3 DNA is TGCGCCAGCAGCGCCGGACTAGCGGGAGGTTACCGAGGGGAGACCCAGTACTTC.

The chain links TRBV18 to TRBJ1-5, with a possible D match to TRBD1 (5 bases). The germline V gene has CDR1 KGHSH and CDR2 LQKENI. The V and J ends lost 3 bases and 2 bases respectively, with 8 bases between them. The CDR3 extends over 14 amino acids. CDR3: CASSPTVRNQPQHF. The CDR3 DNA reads TGTGCCAGCTCACCGACAGTTCGCAATCAGCCCCAGCATTTT.

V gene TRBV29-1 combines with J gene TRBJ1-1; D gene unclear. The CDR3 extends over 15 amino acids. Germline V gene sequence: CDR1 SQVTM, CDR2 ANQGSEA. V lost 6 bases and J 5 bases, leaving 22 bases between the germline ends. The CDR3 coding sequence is TGCAGCGTGGAGACTTTGCGGGGTCGATCTACTGAAGCTTTCTTT. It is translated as CSVETLRGRSTEAFF. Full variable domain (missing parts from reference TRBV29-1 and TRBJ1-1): SAVISQKPSRDICQRGTSLTIQCQVDSQVTMMFWYRQQPGQSLTLIATANQGSEATYESGFVIDKFPISRPNLTFSTLTVSNMSPEDSSIYLCSVETLRGRSTEAFFGQGTRLTVV.

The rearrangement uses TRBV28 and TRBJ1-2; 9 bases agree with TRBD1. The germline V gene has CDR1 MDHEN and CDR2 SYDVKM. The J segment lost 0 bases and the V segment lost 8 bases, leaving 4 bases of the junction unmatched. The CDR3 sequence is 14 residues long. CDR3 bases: TGTGCCAGCTTTGGACAGGGGACTAACTATGGCTACACCTTC. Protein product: CASFGQGTNYGYTF.

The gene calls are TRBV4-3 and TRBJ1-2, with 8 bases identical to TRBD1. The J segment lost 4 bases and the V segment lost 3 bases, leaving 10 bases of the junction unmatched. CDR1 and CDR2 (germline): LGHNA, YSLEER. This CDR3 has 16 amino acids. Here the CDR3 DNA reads TGCGCCAGCAGCCACTCCCCCAGGACAGGGCTCTATGGCTACACCTTC. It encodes CASSHSPRTGLYGYTF.

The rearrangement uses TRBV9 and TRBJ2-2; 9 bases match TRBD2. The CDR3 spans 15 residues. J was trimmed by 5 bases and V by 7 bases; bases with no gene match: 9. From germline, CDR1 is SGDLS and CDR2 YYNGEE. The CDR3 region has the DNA TGTGCCAGCGGTAGGCGGGAGGGCCGGACCGGGGAGCTGTTTTTT. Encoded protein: CASGRREGRTGELFF.

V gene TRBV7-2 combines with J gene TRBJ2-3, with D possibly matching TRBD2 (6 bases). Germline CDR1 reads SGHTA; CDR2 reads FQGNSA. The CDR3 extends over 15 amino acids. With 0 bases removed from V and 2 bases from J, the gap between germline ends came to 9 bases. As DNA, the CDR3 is TGTGCCAGCAGCTTAGCGGGAGGTATCACAGATACGCAGTATTTT. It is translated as CASSLAGGITDTQYF. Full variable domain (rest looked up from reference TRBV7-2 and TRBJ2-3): GAGVSQSPSNKVTEKGKDVELRCDPISGHTALYWYRQSLGQGLEFLIYFQGNSAPDKSGLPSDRFSAERTGGSVSTLTIQRTQQEDSAVYLCASSLAGGITDTQYFGPGTRLTVL.

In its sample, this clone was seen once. The CDR3 DNA reads TGTGCCAGCAGGCAACGGCAGGGGGGTAATCAGCCCCAGCATTTT. Translated: CASRQRQGGNQPQHF. The genes are TRBV28 and TRBJ1-5; TRBD1 agrees at 7 bases. The CDR3 runs to 15 residues. Losses at the gene ends were 6 bases for V and 4 bases for J; bases not matched to a gene: 9. CDR1 is MDHEN, CDR2 SYDVKM, per germline.

The DNA of the CDR3 is TGTGCCAGCAGCCAATTGTCGGGAGGGAGGGAAAAACTGTTTTTT. Amino acid sequence: CASSQLSGGREKLFF. V and J are TRBV3-1 (or the pseudogene TRBV3-2) and TRBJ1-4, with D uncertain. The V and J ends lost 2 bases and 8 bases respectively, with 15 bases between them. Germline CDR1 and CDR2: LGHDT and YNNKEL (reference sequence). The CDR3 spans 15 residues.

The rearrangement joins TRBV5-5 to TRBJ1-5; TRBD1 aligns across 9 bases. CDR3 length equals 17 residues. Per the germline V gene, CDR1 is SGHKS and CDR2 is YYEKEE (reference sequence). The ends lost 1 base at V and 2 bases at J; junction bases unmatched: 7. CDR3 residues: CASSLSWGTGRNQPQHF. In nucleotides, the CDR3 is TGTGCCAGCAGCTTGAGCTGGGGGACAGGGCGCAATCAGCCCCAGCATTTT.

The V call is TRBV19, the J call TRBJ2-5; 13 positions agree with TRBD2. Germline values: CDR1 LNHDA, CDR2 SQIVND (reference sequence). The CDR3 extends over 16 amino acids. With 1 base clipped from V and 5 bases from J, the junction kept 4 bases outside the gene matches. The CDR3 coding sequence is TGTGCCAGTAGTATAGCACTAGCGGGAGGGGGTGAGACCCAGTACTTC. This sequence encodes CASSIALAGGGETQYF.

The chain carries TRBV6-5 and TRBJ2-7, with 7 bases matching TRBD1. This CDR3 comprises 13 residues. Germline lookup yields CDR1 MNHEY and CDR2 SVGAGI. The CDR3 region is CAHHSSAGGEQYF. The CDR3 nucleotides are TGTGCTCACCACTCTTCCGCAGGGGGCGAGCAGTACTTC.

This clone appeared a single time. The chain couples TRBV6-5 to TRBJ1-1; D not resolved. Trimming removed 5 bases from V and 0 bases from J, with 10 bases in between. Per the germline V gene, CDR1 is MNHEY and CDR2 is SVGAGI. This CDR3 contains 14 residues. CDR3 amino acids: CASSPRELNTEAFF. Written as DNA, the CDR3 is TGTGCCAGCAGTCCCCGGGAGCTGAACACTGAAGCTTTCTTT.

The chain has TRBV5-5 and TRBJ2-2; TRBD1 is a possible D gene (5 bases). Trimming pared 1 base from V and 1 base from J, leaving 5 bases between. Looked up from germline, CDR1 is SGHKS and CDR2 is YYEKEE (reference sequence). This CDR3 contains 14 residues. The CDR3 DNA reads TGTGCCAGCAGCTTGAGGGGGAACACCGGGGAGCTGTTTTTT. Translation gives CASSLRGNTGELFF.

CDR3 nucleotide sequence: TGCGCCAGCAGCCAAGATCTTGTAGGGGGAGCCCAGGTCGGCTACACCTTC. Translation: CASSQDLVGGAQVGYTF. This sequence joins TRBV4-1 and TRBJ1-2, with D maybe TRBD1 (6 bases). The V end lost 0 bases, the J end lost 8 bases, and 22 bases lay between the germline ends. The CDR3 has 17 residues. The germline V gene has CDR1 MGHRA and CDR2 YSYEKL.

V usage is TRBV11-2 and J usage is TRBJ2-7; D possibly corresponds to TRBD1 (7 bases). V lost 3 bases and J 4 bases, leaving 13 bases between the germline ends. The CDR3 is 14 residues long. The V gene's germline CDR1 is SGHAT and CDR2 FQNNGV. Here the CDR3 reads CASSLARGAYEQYF. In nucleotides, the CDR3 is TGTGCCAGCAGCTTGGCCAGGGGGGCGTACGAGCAGTACTTC. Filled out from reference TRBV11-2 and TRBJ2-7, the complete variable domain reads EAGVAQSPRYKIIEKRQSVAFWCNPISGHATLYWYQQILGQGPKLLIQFQNNGVVDDSQLPKDRFSAERLKGVDSTLKIQPAKLEDSAVYLCASSLARGAYEQYFGPGTRLTVT.